Listed below are T cell receptor beta chains from one sample, sequenced in a study of early T cells in non-severe SARS-CoV-2 infection. TCRdb fed the 5' RACE reads into MiXCR, producing one record per CDR3 protein. Of more than 50,000 distinct CDR3 sequences in the sample, 13% were seen once. The sample in question was whole blood, obtained at baseline. All receptors derive from an adult who was a healthcare worker with PCR-confirmed SARS-CoV-2 infection or an uninfected control (not recorded which). CDR3s include the opening cysteine and the closing phenylalanine or tryptophan. The D gene is left open where the match is weak. The size entry is marked missing in some rows and otherwise reads once, few, many or a size class.

V gene	J gene	D gene	clone size	CDR3 DNA	CDR3 protein
TRBV12-3/TRBV12-4	TRBJ2-7	NA	few	TGTGCCAGCAGTTTCGGGAGCTCCTACGAGCAGTACTTC	CASSFGSSYEQYF
TRBV20-1	TRBJ1-6	NA	few	TGCAGTGCTAGAGATAGGGGCAGGGATTCACCCCTCCACTTT	CSARDRGRDSPLHF
TRBV9	TRBJ2-7	TRBD1	few	TGTGCCAGCAGCGCACCGGGACAGGGTGTCCACGAGCAGTACTTC	CASSAPGQGVHEQYF
TRBV9	TRBJ2-3	NA	many	TGTGCCAGCAGCGTAGGCGGATACACAGATACGCAGTATTTT	CASSVGGYTDTQYF
TRBV25-1	TRBJ2-1	NA	NA	TGTGCCAGCAGTGCGCACACAGGGCCGCTACGAGAGCAGTTCTTC	CASSAHTGPLREQFF
TRBV10-3	TRBJ1-1	NA	few	TGTGCCATCAGTGAGTCGGCCAGGACTGAAGCTTTCTTT	CAISESARTEAFF
TRBV4-2	TRBJ2-2	TRBD2	NA	TGTGCCAGCAGCGACGGGACTAGCGCCCCCGGGGAGCTGTTTTTT	CASSDGTSAPGELFF
TRBV20-1	TRBJ2-7	TRBD1	many	TGCAGTGCTTACCAGGGGGCGCGGAGCTCCTACGAGCAGTACTTC	CSAYQGARSSYEQYF
TRBV11-2	TRBJ1-4	TRBD1	NA	TGTGCCAGCACCACCTACCGGGACAGGAGTAGAAAACTGTTTTTT	CASTTYRDRSRKLFF
TRBV20-1	TRBJ2-7	TRBD2	NA	TGCAGTGCTAGTGGGGGGAGCGGGAGCGGCCACGAGCAGTACTTC	CSASGGSGSGHEQYF